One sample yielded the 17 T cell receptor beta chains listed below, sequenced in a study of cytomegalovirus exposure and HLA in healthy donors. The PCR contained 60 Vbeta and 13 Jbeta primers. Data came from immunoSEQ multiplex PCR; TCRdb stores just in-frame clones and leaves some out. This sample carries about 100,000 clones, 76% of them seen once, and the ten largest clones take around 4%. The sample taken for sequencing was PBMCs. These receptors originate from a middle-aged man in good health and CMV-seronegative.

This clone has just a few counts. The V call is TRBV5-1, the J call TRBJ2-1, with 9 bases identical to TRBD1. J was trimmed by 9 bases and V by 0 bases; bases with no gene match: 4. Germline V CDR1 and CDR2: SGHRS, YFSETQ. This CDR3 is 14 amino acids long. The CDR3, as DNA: TGCGCCAGCAGCTTGGAACGGACAGGGGTTGAGCAGTTCTTC. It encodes CASSLERTGVEQFF.

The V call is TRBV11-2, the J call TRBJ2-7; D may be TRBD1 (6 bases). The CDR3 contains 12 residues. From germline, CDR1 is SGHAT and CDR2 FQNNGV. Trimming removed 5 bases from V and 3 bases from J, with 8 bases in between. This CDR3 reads CASSAGDYEQYV. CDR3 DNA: TGTGCCAGCAGCGCAGGGGACTACGAGCAGTACGTC.

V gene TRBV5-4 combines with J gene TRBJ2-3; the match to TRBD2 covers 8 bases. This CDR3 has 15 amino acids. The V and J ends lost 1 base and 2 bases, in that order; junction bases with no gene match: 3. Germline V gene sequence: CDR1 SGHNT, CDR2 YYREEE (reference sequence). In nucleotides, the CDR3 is TGTGCCAGCAGCTTGACTAGCGGCGACACAGATACGCAGTATTTT. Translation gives CASSLTSGDTDTQYF.

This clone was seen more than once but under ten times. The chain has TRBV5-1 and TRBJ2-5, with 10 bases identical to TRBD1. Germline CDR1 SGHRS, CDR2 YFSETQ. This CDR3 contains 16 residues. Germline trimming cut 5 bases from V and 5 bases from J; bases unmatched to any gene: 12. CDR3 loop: CASSSTTGTGEETQYF. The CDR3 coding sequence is TGCGCCAGCAGTTCGACTACCGGGACAGGGGAGGAGACCCAGTACTTC.

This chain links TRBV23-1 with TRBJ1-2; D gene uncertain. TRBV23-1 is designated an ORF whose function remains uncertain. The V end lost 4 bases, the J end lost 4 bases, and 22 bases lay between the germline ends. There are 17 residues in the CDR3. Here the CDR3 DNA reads TGCGCCAGCAGTCTAGCGAATGGGCGGTTCTTGAGCTATGGCTACACCTTC. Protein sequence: CASSLANGRFLSYGYTF.

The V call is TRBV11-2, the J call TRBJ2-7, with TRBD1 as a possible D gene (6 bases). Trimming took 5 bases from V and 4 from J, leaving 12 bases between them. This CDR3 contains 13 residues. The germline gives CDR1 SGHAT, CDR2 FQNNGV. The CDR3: CASSQLGGYEQYV. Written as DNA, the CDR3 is TGTGCCAGCAGCCAACTAGGGGGATACGAGCAGTACGTC.

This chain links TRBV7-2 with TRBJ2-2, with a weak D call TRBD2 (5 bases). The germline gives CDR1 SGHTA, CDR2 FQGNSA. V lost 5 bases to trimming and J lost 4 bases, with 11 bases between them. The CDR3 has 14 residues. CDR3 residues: CASSGQEGTGELFF. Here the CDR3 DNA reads TGTGCCAGCAGCGGCCAAGAGGGCACCGGGGAGCTGTTTTTT.

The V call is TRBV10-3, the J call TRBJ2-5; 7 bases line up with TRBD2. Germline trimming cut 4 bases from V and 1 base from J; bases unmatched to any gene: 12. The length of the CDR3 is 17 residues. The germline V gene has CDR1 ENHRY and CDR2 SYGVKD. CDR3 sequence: CAISGQLAALSQETQYF. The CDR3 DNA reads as TGTGCCATCAGTGGTCAGCTAGCGGCACTTAGCCAAGAGACCCAGTACTTC.

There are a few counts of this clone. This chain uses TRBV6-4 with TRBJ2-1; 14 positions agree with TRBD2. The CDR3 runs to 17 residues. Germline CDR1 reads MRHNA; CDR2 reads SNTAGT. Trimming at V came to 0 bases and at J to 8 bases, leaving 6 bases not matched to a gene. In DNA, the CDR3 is TGTGCCAGCAGTGACTCGACTAGCGGGGGGGCTTTGCATGAGCAGTTCTTC. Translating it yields CASSDSTSGGALHEQFF.

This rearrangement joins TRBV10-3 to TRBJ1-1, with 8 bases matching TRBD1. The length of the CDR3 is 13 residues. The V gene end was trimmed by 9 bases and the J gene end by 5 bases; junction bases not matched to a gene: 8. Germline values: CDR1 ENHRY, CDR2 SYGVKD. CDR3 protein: CAIQGEFRTEAFF. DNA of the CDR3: TGTGCCATACAGGGGGAGTTTCGGACTGAAGCTTTCTTT.

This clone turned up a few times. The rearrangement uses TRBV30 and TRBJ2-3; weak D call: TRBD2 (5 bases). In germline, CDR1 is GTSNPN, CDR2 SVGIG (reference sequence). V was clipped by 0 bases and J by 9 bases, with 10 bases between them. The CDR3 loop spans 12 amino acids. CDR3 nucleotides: TGTGCCTGGAGTGTCTCCGGGGAAACGCAGTATTTT. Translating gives CAWSVSGETQYF.

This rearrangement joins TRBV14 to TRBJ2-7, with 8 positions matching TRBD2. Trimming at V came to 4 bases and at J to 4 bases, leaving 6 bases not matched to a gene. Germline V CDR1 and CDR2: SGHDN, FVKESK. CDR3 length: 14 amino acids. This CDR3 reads CASSPAGGGYEQYF. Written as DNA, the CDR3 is TGTGCCAGCAGCCCTGCCGGGGGGGGGTACGAGCAGTACTTC.

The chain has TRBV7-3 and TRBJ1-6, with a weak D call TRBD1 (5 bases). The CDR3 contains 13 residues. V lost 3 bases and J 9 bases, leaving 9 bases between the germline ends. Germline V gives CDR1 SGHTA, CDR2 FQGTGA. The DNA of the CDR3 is TGTGCCAGCAGCTTTGGGGGGGGTTCACCCCTCCACTTT. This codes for CASSFGGGSPLHF.

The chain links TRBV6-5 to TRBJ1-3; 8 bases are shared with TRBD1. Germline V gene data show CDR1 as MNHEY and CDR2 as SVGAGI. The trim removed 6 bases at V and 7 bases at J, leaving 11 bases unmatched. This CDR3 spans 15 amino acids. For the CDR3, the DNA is TGTGCCAGCAGAGGTGGGACAGGCCATGGGAACACCATATATTTT. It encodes CASRGGTGHGNTIYF.

The CDR3 protein is CASTRYGSVVGKLFF. Written as DNA, the CDR3 is TGTGCCAGCACCCGGTACGGGTCCGTAGTAGGAAAACTGTTTTTT. The genes are TRBV27 and TRBJ1-4; unclear D gene. This CDR3 spans 15 amino acids. Looked up from germline, CDR1 is MNHEY and CDR2 is SMNVEV (reference sequence). V was cut by 7 bases and J by 10 bases, with 22 bases left in between.

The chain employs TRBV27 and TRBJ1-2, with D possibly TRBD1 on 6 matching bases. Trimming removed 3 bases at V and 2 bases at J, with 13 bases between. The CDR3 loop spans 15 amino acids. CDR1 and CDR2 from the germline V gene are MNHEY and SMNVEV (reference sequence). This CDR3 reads CASSLGGPYNYGYTF. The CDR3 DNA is TGTGCCAGCAGTTTGGGGGGGCCATACAACTATGGCTACACCTTC.

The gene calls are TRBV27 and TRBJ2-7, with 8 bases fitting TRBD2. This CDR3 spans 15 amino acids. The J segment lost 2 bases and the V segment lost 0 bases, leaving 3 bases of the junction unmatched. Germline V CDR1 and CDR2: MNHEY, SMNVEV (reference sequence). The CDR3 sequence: CASSLSPGGPYEQYF. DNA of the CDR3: TGTGCCAGCAGTTTATCGCCGGGGGGGCCCTACGAGCAGTACTTC.